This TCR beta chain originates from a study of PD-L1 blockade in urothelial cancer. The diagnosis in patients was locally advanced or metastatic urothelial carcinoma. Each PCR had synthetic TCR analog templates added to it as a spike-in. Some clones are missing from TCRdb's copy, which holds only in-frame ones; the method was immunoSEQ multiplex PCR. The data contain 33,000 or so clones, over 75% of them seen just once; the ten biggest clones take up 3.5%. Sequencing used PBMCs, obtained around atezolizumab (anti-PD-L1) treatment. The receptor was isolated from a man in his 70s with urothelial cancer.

CDR3 loop: CASSQGSDFLRGKNSPLHF. Here the CDR3 DNA reads TGTGCCAGCAGCCAAGGATCGGACTTCTTGAGGGGGAAGAATTCACCCCTCCACTTT. The rearrangement links TRBV14 to TRBJ1-6, with D perhaps matching TRBD1 (6 bases). The CDR3 totals 19 residues. Germline lookup yields CDR1 SGHDN and CDR2 FVKESK. V lost 1 base to trimming and J lost 7 bases, with 23 bases between them.